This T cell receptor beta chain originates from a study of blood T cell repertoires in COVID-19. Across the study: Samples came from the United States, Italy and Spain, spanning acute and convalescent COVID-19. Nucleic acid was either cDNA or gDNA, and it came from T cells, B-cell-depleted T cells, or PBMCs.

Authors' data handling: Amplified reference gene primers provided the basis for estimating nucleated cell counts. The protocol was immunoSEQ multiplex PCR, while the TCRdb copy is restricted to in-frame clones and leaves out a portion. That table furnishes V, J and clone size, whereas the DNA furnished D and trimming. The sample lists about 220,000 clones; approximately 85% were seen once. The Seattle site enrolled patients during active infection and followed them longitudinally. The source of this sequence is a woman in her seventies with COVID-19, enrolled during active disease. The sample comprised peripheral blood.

CDR3 sequence: CASSLGQGLTNEKLFF. CDR3 in DNA: TGCGCCAGCAGCCTCGGACAGGGCCTTACTAATGAAAAACTGTTTTTT. The rearrangement uses TRBV4-1 and TRBJ1-4, with 8 positions matching TRBD1. Germline CDR1 reads MGHRA; CDR2 reads YSYEKL. V shed 4 bases, J shed 2 bases, and the junction held 6 bases outside the gene matches. The CDR3 runs 16 residues.